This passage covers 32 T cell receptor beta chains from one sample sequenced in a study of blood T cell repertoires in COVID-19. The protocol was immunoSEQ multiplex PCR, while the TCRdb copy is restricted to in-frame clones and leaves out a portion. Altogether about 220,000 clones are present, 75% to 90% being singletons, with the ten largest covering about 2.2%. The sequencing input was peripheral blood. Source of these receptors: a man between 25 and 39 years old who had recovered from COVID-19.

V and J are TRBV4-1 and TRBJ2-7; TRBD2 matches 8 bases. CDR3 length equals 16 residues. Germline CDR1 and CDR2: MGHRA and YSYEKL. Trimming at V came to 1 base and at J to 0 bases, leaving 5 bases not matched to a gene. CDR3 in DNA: TGCGCCAGCAGCCAAGGTGAACTAGCGGCCTCCTACGAGCAGTACTTC. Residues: CASSQGELAASYEQYF.

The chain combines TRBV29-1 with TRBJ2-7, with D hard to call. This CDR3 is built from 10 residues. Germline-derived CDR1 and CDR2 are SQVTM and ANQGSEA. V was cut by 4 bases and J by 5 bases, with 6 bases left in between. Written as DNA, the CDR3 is TGCAGCGTTGTTGGGCACGAGCAGTACTTC. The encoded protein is CSVVGHEQYF.

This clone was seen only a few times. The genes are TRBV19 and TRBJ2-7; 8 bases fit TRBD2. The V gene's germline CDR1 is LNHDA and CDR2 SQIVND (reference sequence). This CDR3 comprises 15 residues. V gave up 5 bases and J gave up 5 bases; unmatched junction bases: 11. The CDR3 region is CASSDPGTSSHEQYF. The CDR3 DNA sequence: TGTGCCAGTAGTGATCCCGGGACTAGTTCCCACGAGCAGTACTTC.

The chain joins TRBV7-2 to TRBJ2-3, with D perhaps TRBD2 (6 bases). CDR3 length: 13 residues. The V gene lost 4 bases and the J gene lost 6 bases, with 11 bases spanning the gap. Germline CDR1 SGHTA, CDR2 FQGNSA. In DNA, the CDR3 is TGTGCCAGCAGCTCGGGGGTCGGGGATACGCAGTATTTT. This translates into CASSSGVGDTQYF.

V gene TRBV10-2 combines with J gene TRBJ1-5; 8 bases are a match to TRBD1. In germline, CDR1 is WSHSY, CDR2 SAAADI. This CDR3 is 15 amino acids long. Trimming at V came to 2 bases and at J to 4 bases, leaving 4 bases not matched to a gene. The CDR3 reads CASSEDRGGNQPQHF. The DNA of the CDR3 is TGCGCCAGCAGTGAGGACAGGGGAGGGAATCAGCCCCAGCATTTT.

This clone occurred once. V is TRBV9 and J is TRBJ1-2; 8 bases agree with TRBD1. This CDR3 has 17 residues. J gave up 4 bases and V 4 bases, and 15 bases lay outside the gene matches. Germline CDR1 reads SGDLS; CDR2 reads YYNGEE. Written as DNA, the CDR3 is TGTGCCAGCAGCCCCGCCGGGACAGGCGTTACCCTCTATGGCTACACCTTC. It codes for CASSPAGTGVTLYGYTF.

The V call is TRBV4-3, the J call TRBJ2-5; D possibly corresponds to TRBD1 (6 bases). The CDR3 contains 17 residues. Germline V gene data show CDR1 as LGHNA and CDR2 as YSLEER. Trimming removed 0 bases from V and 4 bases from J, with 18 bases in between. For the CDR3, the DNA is TGCGCCAGCAGCCAAGAAGTACGGGGCGAGGGGGTAGAGACCCAGTACTTC. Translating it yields CASSQEVRGEGVETQYF.

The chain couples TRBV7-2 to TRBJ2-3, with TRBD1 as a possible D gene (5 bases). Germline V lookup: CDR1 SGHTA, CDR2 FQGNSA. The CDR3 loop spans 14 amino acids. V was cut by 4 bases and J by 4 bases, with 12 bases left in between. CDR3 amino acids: CASSWGLAADTQYF. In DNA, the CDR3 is TGTGCCAGCAGCTGGGGCCTTGCAGCAGATACGCAGTATTTT.

CDR3 in amino acids: CASSQDLTGGYNEQFF. In nucleotides, the CDR3 is TGCGCCAGCAGCCAAGATTTGACAGGAGGATACAATGAGCAGTTCTTC. The V call is TRBV4-1, the J call TRBJ2-1, with TRBD1 as a possible D gene (6 bases). The V end was cut by 0 bases, the J end by 4 bases, with 13 bases between. The CDR3 totals 16 residues. CDR1 is MGHRA and CDR2 is YSYEKL in the germline V gene.

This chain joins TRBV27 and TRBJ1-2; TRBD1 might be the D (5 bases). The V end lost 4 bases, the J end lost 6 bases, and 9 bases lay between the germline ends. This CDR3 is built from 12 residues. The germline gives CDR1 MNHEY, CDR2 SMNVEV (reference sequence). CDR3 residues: CASSSFRDGYTF. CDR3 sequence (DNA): TGTGCCAGCAGTTCGTTCAGGGATGGCTACACCTTC.

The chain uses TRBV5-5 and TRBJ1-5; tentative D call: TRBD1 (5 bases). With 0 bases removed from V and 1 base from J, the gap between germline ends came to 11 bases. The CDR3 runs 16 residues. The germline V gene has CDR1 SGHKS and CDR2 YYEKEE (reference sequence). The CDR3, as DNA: TGTGCCAGCAGCTTGGCGATGGGGGGAAGCAATCAGCCCCAGCATTTT. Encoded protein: CASSLAMGGSNQPQHF. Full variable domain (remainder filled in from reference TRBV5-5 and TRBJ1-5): DAGVTQSPTHLIKTRGQQVTLRCSPISGHKSVSWYQQVLGQGPQFIFQYYEKEERGRGNFPDRFSARQFPNYSSELNVNALLLGDSALYLCASSLAMGGSNQPQHFGDGTRLSIL.

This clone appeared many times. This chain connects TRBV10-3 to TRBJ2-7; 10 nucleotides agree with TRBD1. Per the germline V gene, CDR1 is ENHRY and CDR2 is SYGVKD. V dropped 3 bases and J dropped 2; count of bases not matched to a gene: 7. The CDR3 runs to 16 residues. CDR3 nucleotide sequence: TGTGCCATCAGTGACCCCGGGACAGGGGATGCCTACGAGCAGTACTTC. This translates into CAISDPGTGDAYEQYF.

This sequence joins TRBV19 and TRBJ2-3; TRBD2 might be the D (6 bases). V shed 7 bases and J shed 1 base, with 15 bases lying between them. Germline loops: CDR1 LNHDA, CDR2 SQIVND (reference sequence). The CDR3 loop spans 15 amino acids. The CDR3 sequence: CASNPMWGGTDTQYF. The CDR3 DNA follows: TGTGCCAGTAACCCAATGTGGGGGGGCACAGATACGCAGTATTTT. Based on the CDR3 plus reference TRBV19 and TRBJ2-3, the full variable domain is DGGITQSPKYLFRKEGQNVTLSCEQNLNHDAMYWYRQDPGQGLRLIYYSQIVNDFQKGDIAEGYSVSREKKESFPLTVTSAQKNPTAFYLCASNPMWGGTDTQYFGPGTRLTVL.

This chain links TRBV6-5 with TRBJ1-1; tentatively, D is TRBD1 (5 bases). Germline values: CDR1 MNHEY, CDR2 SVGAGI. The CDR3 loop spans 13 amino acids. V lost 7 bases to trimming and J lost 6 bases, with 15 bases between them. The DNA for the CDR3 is TGTGCCAGCAACTTACAGGCCGCCGCTGAAGCTTTCTTT. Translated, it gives CASNLQAAAEAFF.

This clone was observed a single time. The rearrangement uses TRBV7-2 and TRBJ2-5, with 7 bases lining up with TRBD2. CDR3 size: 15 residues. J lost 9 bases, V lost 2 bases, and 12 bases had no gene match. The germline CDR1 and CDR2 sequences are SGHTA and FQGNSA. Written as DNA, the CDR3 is TGTGCCAGCAGCTTACAATTTTCGGCGGGGGAGGCCCAGTACTTC. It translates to CASSLQFSAGEAQYF.

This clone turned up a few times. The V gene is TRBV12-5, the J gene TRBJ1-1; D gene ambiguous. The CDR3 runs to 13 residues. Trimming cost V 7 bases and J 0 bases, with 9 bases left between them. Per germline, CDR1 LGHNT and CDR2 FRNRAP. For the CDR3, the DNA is TGTGCTAGTGACTTACAGATGAACACTGAAGCTTTCTTT. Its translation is CASDLQMNTEAFF.

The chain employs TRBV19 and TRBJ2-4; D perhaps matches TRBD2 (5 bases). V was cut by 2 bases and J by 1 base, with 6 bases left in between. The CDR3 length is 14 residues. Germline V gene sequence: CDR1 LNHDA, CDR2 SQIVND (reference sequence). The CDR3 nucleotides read TGTGCCAGTAGTATAAGAGGGGCCAAAAACATTCAGTACTTC. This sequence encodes CASSIRGAKNIQYF.

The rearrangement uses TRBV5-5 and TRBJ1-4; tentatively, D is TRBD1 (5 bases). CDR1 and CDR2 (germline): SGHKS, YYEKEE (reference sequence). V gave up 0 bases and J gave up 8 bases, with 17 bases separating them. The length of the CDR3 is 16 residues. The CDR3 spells CASSLAFLQGREKLFF. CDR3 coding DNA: TGTGCCAGCAGCTTGGCGTTCCTCCAGGGTCGGGAAAAACTGTTTTTT.

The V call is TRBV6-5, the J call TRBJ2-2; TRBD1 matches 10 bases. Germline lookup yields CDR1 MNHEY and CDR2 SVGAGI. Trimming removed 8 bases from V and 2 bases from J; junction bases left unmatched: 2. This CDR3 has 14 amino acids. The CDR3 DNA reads TGTGCCAGCCGGGACAGGGGAAACACCGGGGAGCTGTTTTTT. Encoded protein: CASRDRGNTGELFF.

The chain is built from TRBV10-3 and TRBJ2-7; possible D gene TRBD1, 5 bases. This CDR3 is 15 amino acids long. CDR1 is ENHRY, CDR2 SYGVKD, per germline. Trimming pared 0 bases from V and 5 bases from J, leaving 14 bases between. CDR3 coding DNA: TGTGCCATCAGTGAGTCAAGGGGTGGGATCCACGAGCAGTACTTC. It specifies CAISESRGGIHEQYF.

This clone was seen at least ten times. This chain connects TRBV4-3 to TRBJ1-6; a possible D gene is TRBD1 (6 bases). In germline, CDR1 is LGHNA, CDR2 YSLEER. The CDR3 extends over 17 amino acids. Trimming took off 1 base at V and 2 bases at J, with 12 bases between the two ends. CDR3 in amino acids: CASSQADSRTYNSPLHF. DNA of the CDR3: TGCGCCAGCAGCCAAGCGGACAGCAGGACCTATAATTCACCCCTCCACTTT.

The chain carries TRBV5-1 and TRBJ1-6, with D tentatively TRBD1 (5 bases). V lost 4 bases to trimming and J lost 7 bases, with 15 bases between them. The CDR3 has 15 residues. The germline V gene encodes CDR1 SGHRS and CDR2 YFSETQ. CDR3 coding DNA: TGCGCCAGCAGCGCATTAGCGGGACGCAATTCACCCCTCCACTTT. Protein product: CASSALAGRNSPLHF. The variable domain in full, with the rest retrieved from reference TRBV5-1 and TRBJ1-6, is KAGVTQTPRYLIKTRGQQVTLSCSPISGHRSVSWYQQTPGQGLQFLFEYFSETQRNKGNFPGRFSGRQFSNSRSEMNVSTLELGDSALYLCASSALAGRNSPLHFGNGTRLTVT.

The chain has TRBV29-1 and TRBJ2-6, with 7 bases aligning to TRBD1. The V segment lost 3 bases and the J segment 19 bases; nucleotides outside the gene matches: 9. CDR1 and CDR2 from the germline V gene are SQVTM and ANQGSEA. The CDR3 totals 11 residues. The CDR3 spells CSVDEGDRSTF. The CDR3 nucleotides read TGCAGCGTTGACGAGGGGGACAGAAGTACTTTC.

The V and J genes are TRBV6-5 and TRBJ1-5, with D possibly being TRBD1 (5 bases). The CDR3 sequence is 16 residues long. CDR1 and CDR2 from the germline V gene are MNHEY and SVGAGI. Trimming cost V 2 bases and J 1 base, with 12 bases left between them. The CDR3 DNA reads TGTGCCAGCAGTTACCGGGTCGGGGGGAGCAATCAGCCCCAGCATTTT. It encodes CASSYRVGGSNQPQHF.

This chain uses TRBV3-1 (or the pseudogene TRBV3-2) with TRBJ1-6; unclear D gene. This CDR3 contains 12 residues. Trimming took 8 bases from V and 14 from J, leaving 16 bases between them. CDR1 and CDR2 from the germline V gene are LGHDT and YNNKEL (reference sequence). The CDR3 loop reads CASAGAFSSLHF. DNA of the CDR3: TGTGCCAGCGCTGGAGCCTTTTCGTCCCTCCACTTT.

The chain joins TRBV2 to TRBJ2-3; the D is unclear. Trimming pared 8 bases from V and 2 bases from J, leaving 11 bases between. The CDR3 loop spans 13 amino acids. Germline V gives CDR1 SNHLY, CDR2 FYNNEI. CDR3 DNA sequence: TGTGCCAGCCAAAAGACTTACACAGATACGCAGTATTTT. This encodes CASQKTYTDTQYF.

CDR3 in DNA: TGTGCCAACCGGAGGTGGGGACAGGATGAAGCTTTCTTT. Translating gives CANRRWGQDEAFF. The chain employs TRBV13 and TRBJ1-1, with TRBD1 matching over 8 bases. With 10 bases clipped from V and 7 bases from J, the junction kept 11 bases outside the gene matches. Per germline, CDR1 PRHDT and CDR2 FYEKMQ (reference sequence). The CDR3 spans 13 residues.

CDR3 loop: CAWSVSLNYNSPLHF. The CDR3 bases are TGTGCCTGGAGTGTATCGTTAAACTATAATTCACCCCTCCACTTT. The chain couples TRBV30 to TRBJ1-6, with D hard to call. In germline, CDR1 is GTSNPN, CDR2 SVGIG (reference sequence). Deletions cut 0 bases from V and 3 bases from J, with 9 bases between. The CDR3 length is 15 residues.

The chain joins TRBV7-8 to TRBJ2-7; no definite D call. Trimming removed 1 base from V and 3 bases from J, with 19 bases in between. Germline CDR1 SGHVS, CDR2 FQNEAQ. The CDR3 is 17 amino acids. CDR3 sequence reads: CASSLVGARLVDYEQYF. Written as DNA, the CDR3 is TGTGCCAGCAGCTTAGTAGGAGCGAGGCTCGTTGACTACGAGCAGTACTTC.

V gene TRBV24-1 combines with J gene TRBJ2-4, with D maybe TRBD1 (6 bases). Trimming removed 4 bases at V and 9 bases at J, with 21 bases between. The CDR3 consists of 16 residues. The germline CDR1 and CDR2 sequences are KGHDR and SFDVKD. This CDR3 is CATSDTTGHPDGIQYF. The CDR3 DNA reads TGTGCCACCAGTGACACTACGGGACACCCTGACGGCATTCAGTACTTC.

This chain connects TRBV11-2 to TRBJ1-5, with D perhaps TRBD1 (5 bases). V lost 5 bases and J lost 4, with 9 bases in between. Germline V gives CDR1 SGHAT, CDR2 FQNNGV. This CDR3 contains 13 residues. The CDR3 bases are TGTGCCAGCAGCGTGGACATAAATCAGCCCCAGCATTTT. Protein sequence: CASSVDINQPQHF.

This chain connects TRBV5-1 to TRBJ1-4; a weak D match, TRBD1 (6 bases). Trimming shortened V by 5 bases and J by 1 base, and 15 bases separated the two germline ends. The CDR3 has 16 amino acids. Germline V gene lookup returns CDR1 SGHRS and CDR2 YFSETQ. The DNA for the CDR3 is TGCGCCAGCAGACCGACAGGCGGACAAACTAATGAAAAACTGTTTTTT. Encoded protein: CASRPTGGQTNEKLFF. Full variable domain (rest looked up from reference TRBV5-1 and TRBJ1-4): KAGVTQTPRYLIKTRGQQVTLSCSPISGHRSVSWYQQTPGQGLQFLFEYFSETQRNKGNFPGRFSGRQFSNSRSEMNVSTLELGDSALYLCASRPTGGQTNEKLFFGSGTQLSVL.